This T cell receptor (beta chain) was recorded in a study of OX40 agonist ivuxolimab in advanced cancers. Overall study context: Aged roughly 23 to 85 with a mean of 60 years, they were less than 90% male. There were three patients with partial responses, one having hepatocellular carcinoma and two cutaneous melanoma.

Profiling relied on immunoSEQ multiplex PCR, and the TCRdb table lists in-frame clones only, not all of them. The sample has 81,000 or so clones, 88% seen once. The CDR3 covers 14 residues. Germline V gene sequence: CDR1 SGHAT, CDR2 FQDESV (reference sequence). V dropped 5 bases and J dropped 2; count of bases not matched to a gene: 4. The rearrangement joins TRBV11-1 to TRBJ2-5, with TRBD1 identical over 8 bases. Sample: CD4+ or CD8+ T cells sorted from blood, taken in a trial of the OX40 agonist ivuxolimab. This clonotype was sampled from an adult with an advanced solid tumor such as melanoma, head and neck, liver or kidney cancer. The CDR3 DNA follows: TGTGCCAGCAGCCGCGGGACAGGACAAGAGACCCAGTACTTC. Its translation is CASSRGTGQETQYF.